A selection of T cell receptor beta chains follows, all from one sample in a study of cytomegalovirus exposure and HLA in healthy donors. Sequenced by immunoSEQ multiplex PCR; TCRdb stores in-frame clones only, minus some. In the table there are 100,000 to 120,000 clones, about 64% of which are singletons. Sequenced sample: PBMCs. The receptors come from a man between 18 and 29 years old in good health and CMV-seropositive. CDR3s include the opening cysteine and the closing phenylalanine or tryptophan. D genes are given only for firm matches. Not all rows give a size; the values are once, few, many and, for expanded clones, a class.

j_call,clone_size,d_call,v_call,cdr3_nt,cdr3_aa
TRBJ2-7,NA,TRBD2,TRBV5-1,TGCGCCAGCAGCTTGGAGCGGGGGGAAACCTACGAGCAGTACTTC,CASSLERGETYEQYF
TRBJ2-7,once,TRBD1,TRBV27,TGTGCCAGCAGTCCTAGGACAGGGGGCCCCTACGAGCAGTACTTC,CASSPRTGGPYEQYF
TRBJ2-7,few,NA,TRBV6-6,TGTGCCAGCAGTTTGGGGGGTTTGAACGAGCAGTACTTC,CASSLGGLNEQYF
TRBJ1-5,NA,NA,TRBV4-1,TGCGCCAGCAGCCAACATCTTACTAGCGACAGGAGCAATCAGCCCCAGCATTTT,CASSQHLTSDRSNQPQHF
TRBJ2-5,NA,NA,TRBV7-2,TGTGCCAGCAGCTTAGAAGGCAGGGCTGAGACCCAGTACTTC,CASSLEGRAETQYF
TRBJ1-5,NA,TRBD1,TRBV4-1,TGCGCCAGCAGCCCGCCCACAGGGGAATTGGATCAGCCCCAGCATTTT,CASSPPTGELDQPQHF
TRBJ2-7,few,NA,TRBV29-1,TGCAGCGTTCGGGCAGGCCGAGGGTTGGAGTTC,CSVRAGRGLEF
TRBJ2-3,few,TRBD2,TRBV29-1,TGCAGCGTTGGCTTCCGCGGGGGGGCGGGAGATACGCAGTATTTT,CSVGFRGGAGDTQYF
TRBJ1-5,NA,NA,TRBV2,TGTGCCAGCAGATGGGGGGGAGGTCAGCCCCAGCATTTT,CASRWGGGQPQHF
TRBJ1-1,NA,NA,TRBV5-1,TGCGCCAGCAGCTCGAGAGCTGATAACACTGAAGCTTTCTTT,CASSSRADNTEAFF
TRBJ1-5,NA,NA,TRBV7-9,TGTGCCAGCAGCTTAGTGGGGCATAGCAATCAGCCCCAGCATTTT,CASSLVGHSNQPQHF
TRBJ1-4,NA,NA,TRBV5-6,TGTGCCAGCAGCTTGTTTTCGGGGAATGAAAAACTGTTTTTT,CASSLFSGNEKLFF
TRBJ1-2,NA,NA,TRBV6-6,TGTGCCAGCAGTTCAACCGGGACTTCTAACTATGGCTACACCTTC,CASSSTGTSNYGYTF
TRBJ2-3,NA,TRBD2,TRBV7-8,TGTGCCAGCAGCTTAGCGCTTAGCGGGGACGCGTATACGCAGTATTTT,CASSLALSGDAYTQYF
TRBJ1-5,NA,NA,TRBV15,TGTGCCACCAGCAGAGGAGGGGAGGGAAGGAATCAGCCCCAGCATTTT,CATSRGGEGRNQPQHF
TRBJ2-5,NA,TRBD2,TRBV2,TGTGCCAGCCATGTTGAGCGGGGGGGCAGAGAGACCCAGTACTTC,CASHVERGGRETQYF
TRBJ1-6,NA,TRBD1,TRBV30,TGTGCCTGGAGACTTACGGGACAGGGAGTTTCACCCCTCCACTTT,CAWRLTGQGVSPLHF
TRBJ2-3,few,TRBD1,TRBV7-9,TGTGCCAGCAGCTTGACAGGGCTCACAGATACGCAGTATTTT,CASSLTGLTDTQYF
TRBJ2-1,NA,TRBD2,TRBV9,TGTGCCAGCAGCCCCGGACTAGCGGGCTCCTACAATGAGCAGTTCTTC,CASSPGLAGSYNEQFF
TRBJ2-1,few,NA,TRBV5-1,TGCGCCAGCAGCGAGCGGGCATCTACCTACAATGAGCAGTTCTTC,CASSERASTYNEQFF
TRBJ1-2,NA,NA,TRBV13,TGTGCCAGCTCCTTCGCGGGTACAGACGGCTATGGCTACACCTTC,CASSFAGTDGYGYTF
TRBJ1-4,few,NA,TRBV30,TGTGCCTGTCAGGGTTCAACGGATGAAAAACTGTTTTTT,CACQGSTDEKLFF
TRBJ2-5,few,TRBD1,TRBV5-1,TGCGCCAGCAGCTTGGTCCCGTCTGGGACAGACATACACGAGACCCAGTACTTC,CASSLVPSGTDIHETQYF
TRBJ1-2,NA,TRBD1,TRBV27,TGTGCCAGCAGTACAACCAACAGGGGGGAATATGGCTACACCTTC,CASSTTNRGEYGYTF
TRBJ2-2,NA,TRBD2,TRBV5-1,TGCGCCAGCAGCTCCCGACTAGCGGGGGGGGACACCGGGGAGCTGTTTTTT,CASSSRLAGGDTGELFF
TRBJ2-7,NA,TRBD1,TRBV30,TGTGCCTGCCTACAGGGGGCTACCTACGAGCAGTACTTC,CACLQGATYEQYF
TRBJ1-4,NA,TRBD1,TRBV2,TGTGCCAGCAGTGCGGGACAGGGGGGGGAAAAACTGTTTTTT,CASSAGQGGEKLFF
TRBJ2-6,NA,TRBD2,TRBV27,TGTGCCAGCAGTTTATCCGGTAGCGGGTTAGCCGGGGCCAACGTCCTGACTTTC,CASSLSGSGLAGANVLTF
TRBJ1-1,NA,NA,TRBV4-1,TGCGCCAGCAGCCAAGTGATAACAGTGAACACTGAAGCTTTCTTT,CASSQVITVNTEAFF
TRBJ2-2,NA,TRBD2,TRBV5-1,TGCGCCAGCACCCCCGGGGTCCGGGGGGAGAACACCGGGGAGCTGTTTTTT,CASTPGVRGENTGELFF
TRBJ1-2,NA,TRBD1,TRBV18,TGTGCCAGCTCACTGGGGACAGGGTCTTCCTATGGCTACACCTTC,CASSLGTGSSYGYTF
TRBJ2-4,NA,TRBD1,TRBV5-4,TGTGCCAGCAGCAGGGGGACAGAAAAAAACATTCAGTACTTC,CASSRGTEKNIQYF
TRBJ2-2,NA,NA,TRBV28,TGTGCCAGCACCCAGATCGGCAGGGGGGATTTCGGCGGGGAGCTGTTTTTT,CASTQIGRGDFGGELFF
TRBJ2-3,NA,NA,TRBV5-1,TGCGCCAGCAGCCCCCTACTAGTTATCTCCACAGATACGCAGTATTTT,CASSPLLVISTDTQYF
TRBJ2-2,NA,NA,TRBV6-1,TGTGCCAGCATTCGGACCGGGGACACCGGGGAGCTGTTTTTT,CASIRTGDTGELFF
TRBJ1-6,NA,TRBD1,TRBV11-2,TGTGCCAGCAGCTTAGGAGGGACAGGGGGCTCACCCCTCCACTTT,CASSLGGTGGSPLHF
TRBJ1-5,NA,NA,TRBV28,TGTGCCAGCACCCTGTCGAGTCAGCCCCAGCATTTT,CASTLSSQPQHF
TRBJ1-3,NA,NA,TRBV5-4,TGTGCCAGCAGCTATGGGAGCTCTGGAAACACCATATATTTT,CASSYGSSGNTIYF
TRBJ2-3,once,TRBD2,TRBV9,TGTGCCAGCAGCGCAAGAACGGGGGGGAGCACAGATACGCAGTATTTT,CASSARTGGSTDTQYF
TRBJ2-2,NA,NA,TRBV5-1,TGCGCCAGCAGACCACAGGGTACCACCGGGGAGCTGTTTTTT,CASRPQGTTGELFF
TRBJ1-5,NA,TRBD1,TRBV6-6,TGTGCCAGCAGCACAGGACAGGTATTCAATCAGCCCCAGCATTTT,CASSTGQVFNQPQHF
TRBJ2-3,NA,NA,TRBV19,TGTGCCACCGTGGGGCGGGGAAGGCGGGCAGATACGCAGTATTTT,CATVGRGRRADTQYF
TRBJ2-3,NA,NA,TRBV5-1,TGCGCCAGCAGCCGGACAGAAATTAAAAGGGATACGCAGTATTTT,CASSRTEIKRDTQYF
TRBJ2-1,NA,TRBD2,TRBV27,TGTGCCAGCAGTTTTCGAGCGGGGAACTACAATGAGCAGTTCTTC,CASSFRAGNYNEQFF
TRBJ2-3,few,NA,TRBV30,TGTGCCTGGAGTGTACCCGGGGGTGGAGGTACGCAGTATTTT,CAWSVPGGGGTQYF
TRBJ2-2,NA,TRBD1,TRBV4-1,TGCGCCAGCAGCCACTCGACAGGGGACACCGGGGAGCTGTTTTTT,CASSHSTGDTGELFF
TRBJ2-1,NA,TRBD2,TRBV5-1,TGCGCCAGCAGCTTTCCGCTAGCGGGGGGGATTCCCTACAATGAGCAGTTCTTC,CASSFPLAGGIPYNEQFF
TRBJ1-1,once,TRBD1,TRBV29-1,TGCAGCGTGGACAGGGAAATTGGTGAAGCTTTCTTT,CSVDREIGEAFF
TRBJ2-5,NA,TRBD2,TRBV4-2,TGTGCCAGCAGCCAAGGCCGGGGGGGCGGTGAGACCCAGTACTTC,CASSQGRGGGETQYF
TRBJ2-5,NA,TRBD2,TRBV7-2,TGTGCCAGCAGCTTAGTAGCTAGCGGGGGGGCACGTGAGACCCAGTACTTC,CASSLVASGGARETQYF
TRBJ1-5,NA,TRBD1,TRBV7-3,TGTGCCAGCAGCCGAACAGGGGCCCTAAATCAGCCCCAGCATTTT,CASSRTGALNQPQHF
TRBJ1-1,NA,TRBD1,TRBV5-1,TGCGCCAGCAGACCGGGACAGAAGAACACTGAAGCTTTCTTT,CASRPGQKNTEAFF
TRBJ2-5,NA,TRBD2,TRBV7-6,TGTGCCAGCTCCGGGGGGATACAAGAGACCCAGTACTTC,CASSGGIQETQYF